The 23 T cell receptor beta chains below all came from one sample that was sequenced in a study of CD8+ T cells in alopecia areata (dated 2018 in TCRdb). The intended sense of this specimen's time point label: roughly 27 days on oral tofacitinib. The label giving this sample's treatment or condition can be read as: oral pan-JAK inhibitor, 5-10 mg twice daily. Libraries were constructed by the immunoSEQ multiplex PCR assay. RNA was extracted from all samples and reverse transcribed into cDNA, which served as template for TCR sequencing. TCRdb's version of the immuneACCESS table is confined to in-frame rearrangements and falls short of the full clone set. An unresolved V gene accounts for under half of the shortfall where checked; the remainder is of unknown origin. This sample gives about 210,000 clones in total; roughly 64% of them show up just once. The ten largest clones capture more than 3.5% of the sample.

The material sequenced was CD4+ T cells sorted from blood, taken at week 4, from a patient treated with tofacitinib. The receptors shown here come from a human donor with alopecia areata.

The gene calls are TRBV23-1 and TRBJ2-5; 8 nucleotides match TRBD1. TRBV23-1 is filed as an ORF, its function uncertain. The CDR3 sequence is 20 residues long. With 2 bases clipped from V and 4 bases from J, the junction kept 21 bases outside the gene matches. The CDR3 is CASSQTPRTGSGGTGETQYF. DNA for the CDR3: TGCGCCAGCAGTCAAACGCCCCGGACTGGGTCAGGGGGCACGGGAGAGACCCAGTACTTC.

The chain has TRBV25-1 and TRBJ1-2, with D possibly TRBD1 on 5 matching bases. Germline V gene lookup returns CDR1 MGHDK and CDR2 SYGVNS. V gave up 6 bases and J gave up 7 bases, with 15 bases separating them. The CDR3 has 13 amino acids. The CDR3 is CASRAGTVTGYTF. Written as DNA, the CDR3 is TGTGCCAGCAGGGCAGGGACGGTGACTGGCTACACCTTC.

The CDR3, as DNA: TGCGCCAGCAGTTCATCAGCGGGGCCAGGGGCCGGGGAGCTGTTTTTT. It yields the protein CASSSSAGPGAGELFF. V usage is TRBV10-2 and J usage is TRBJ2-2; maybe TRBD2 (7 bases). There are 16 residues in the CDR3. V was clipped by 5 bases and J by 6 bases, with 19 bases between them. Germline V gene data show CDR1 as WSHSY and CDR2 as SAAADI.

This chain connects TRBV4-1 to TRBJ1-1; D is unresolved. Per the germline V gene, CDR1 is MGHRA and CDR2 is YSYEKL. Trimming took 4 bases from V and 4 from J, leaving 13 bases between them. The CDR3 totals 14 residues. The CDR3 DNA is TGCGCCAGCAGCCCCCAAGGAACAGCCACTGAAGCTTTCTTT. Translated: CASSPQGTATEAFF.

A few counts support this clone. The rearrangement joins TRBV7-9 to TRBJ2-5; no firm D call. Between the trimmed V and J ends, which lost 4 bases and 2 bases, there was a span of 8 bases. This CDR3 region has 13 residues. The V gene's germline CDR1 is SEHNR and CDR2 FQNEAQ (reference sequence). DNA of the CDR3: TGTGCCAGCAGCTCGTTAGCACAAGAGACCCAGTACTTC. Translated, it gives CASSSLAQETQYF. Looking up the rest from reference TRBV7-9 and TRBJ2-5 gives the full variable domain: DTGVSQNPRHKITKRGQNVTFRCDPISEHNRLYWYRQTLGQGPEFLTYFQNEAQLEKSRLLSDRFSAERPKGSFSTLEIQRTEQGDSAMYLCASSSLAQETQYFGPGTRLLVL.

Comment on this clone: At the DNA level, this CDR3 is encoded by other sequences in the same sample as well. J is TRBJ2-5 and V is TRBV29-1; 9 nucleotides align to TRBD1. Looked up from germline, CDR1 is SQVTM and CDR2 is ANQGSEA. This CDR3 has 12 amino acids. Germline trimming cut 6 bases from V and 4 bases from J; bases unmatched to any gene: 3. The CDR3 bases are TGCAGCGTCAACAGGGGGCGAGAGACCCAGTACTTC. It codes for CSVNRGRETQYF.

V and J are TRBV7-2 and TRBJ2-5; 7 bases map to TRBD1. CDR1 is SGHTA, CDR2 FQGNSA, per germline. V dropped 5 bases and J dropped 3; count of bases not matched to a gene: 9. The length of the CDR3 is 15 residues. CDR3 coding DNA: TGTGCCAGCAGCCTCCAGACAGGGATCGAAGAGACCCAGTACTTC. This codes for CASSLQTGIEETQYF.

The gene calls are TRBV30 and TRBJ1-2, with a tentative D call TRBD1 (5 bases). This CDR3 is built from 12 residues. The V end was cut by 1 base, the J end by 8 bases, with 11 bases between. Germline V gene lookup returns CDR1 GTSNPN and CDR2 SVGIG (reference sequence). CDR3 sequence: CAWSDEGYGYTF. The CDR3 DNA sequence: TGTGCCTGGAGTGATGAGGGGTACGGCTACACCTTC.

CDR3 bases: TGTGCCAGCAGCTCCAGAGAAAAACTGTTTTTT. The encoded protein is CASSSREKLFF. The V gene is TRBV5-6, the J gene TRBJ1-4, with D unclear. This CDR3 spans 11 amino acids. Trimming took off 3 bases at V and 8 bases at J, with 5 bases between the two ends. Germline V gives CDR1 SGHDT, CDR2 YYEEEE.

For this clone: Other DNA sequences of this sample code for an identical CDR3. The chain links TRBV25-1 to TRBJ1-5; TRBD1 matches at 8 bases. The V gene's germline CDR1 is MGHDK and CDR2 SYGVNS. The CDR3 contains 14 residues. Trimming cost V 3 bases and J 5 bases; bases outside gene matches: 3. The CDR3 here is CASSDTGGHQPQHF. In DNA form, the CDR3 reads TGTGCCAGCAGTGATACAGGGGGGCATCAGCCCCAGCATTTT.

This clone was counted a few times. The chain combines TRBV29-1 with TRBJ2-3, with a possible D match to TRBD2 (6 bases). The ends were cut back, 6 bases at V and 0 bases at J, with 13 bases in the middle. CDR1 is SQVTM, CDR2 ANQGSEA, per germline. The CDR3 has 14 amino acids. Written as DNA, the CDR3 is TGCAGCGTCGAAACCGGGGGTAGCACAGATACGCAGTATTTT. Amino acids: CSVETGGSTDTQYF.

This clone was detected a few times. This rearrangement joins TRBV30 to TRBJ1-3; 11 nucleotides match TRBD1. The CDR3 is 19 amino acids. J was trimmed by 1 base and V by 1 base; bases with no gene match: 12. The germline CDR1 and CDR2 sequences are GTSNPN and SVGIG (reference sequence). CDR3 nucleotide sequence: TGTGCCTGGAGTGGACGGGACAGGGGGTCGCTAGGATCTGGAAACACCATATATTTT. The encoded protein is CAWSGRDRGSLGSGNTIYF. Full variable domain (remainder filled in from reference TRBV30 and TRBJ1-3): SQTIHQWPATLVQPVGSPLSLECTVEGTSNPNLYWYRQAAGRGLQLLFYSVGIGQISSEVPQNLSASRPQDRQFILSSKKLLLSDSGFYLCAWSGRDRGSLGSGNTIYFGEGSWLTVV.

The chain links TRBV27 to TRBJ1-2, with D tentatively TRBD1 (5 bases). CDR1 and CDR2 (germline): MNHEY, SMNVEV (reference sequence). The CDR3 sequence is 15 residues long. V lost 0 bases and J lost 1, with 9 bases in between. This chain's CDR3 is CASSLSAGINYGYTF. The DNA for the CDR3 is TGTGCCAGCAGTTTATCGGCAGGGATTAACTATGGCTACACCTTC.

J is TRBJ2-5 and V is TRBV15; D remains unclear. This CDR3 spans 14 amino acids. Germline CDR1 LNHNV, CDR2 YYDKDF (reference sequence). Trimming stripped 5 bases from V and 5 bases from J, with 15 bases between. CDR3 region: CATSPRMGSETQYF. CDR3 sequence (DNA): TGTGCCACCAGCCCCAGAATGGGCAGTGAGACCCAGTACTTC.

The CDR3 bases are TGTGCCAGCAGTGAAGCTCATGTGTCCTATAATTCACCCCTCCACTTT. This encodes CASSEAHVSYNSPLHF. The chain recombines TRBV6-1 with TRBJ1-6; D is unclear. The CDR3 totals 16 residues. Per germline, CDR1 MNHNS and CDR2 SASEGT. V was shortened by 0 bases and J by 1 base, with 7 bases between the two germline ends.

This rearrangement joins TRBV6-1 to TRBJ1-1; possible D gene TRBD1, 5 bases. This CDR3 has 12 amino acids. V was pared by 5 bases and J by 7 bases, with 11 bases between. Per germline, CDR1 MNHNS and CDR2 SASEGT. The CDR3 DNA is TGTGCCAGCAGTCCTTTTAGGGGTGAAGCTTTCTTT. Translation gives CASSPFRGEAFF.

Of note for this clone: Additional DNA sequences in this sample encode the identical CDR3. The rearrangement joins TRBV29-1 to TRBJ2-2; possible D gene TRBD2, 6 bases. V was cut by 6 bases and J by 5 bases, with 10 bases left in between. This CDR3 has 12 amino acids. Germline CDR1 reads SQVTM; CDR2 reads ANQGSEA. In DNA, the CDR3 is TGCAGCGTGTCCGGGGGAACCGGGGAGCTGTTTTTT. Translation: CSVSGGTGELFF.

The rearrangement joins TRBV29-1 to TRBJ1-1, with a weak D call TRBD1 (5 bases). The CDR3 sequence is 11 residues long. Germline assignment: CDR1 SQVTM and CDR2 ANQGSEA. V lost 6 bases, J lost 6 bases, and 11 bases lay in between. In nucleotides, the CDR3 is TGCAGCGTGATGCGGGACGCTGAAGCTTTCTTT. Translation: CSVMRDAEAFF.

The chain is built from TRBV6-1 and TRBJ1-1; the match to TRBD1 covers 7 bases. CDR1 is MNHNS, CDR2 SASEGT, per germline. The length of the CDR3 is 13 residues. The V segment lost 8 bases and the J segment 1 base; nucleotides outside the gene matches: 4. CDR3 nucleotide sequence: TGTGCCAGCTCGGGACAGAGGAACACTGAAGCTTTCTTT. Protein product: CASSGQRNTEAFF.

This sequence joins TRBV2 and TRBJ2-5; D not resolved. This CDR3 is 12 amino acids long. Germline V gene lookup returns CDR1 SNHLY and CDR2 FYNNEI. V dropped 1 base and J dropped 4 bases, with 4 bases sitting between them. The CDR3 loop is CASSEGRETQYF. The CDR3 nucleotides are TGTGCCAGCAGTGAAGGGCGAGAGACCCAGTACTTC.

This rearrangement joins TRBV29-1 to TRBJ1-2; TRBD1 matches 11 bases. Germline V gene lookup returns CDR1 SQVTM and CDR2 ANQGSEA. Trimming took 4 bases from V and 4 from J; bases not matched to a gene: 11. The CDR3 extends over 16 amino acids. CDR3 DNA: TGCAGCGTTGGTGGAGGACAGGGGGCTTCGAGCTATGGCTACACCTTC. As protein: CSVGGGQGASSYGYTF.

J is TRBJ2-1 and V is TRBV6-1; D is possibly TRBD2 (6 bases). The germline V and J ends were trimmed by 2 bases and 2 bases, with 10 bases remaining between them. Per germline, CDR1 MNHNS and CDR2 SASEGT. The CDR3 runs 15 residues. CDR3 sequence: CASSEPSVPYNEQFF. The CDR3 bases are TGTGCCAGCAGTGAACCTAGCGTACCCTACAATGAGCAGTTCTTC.

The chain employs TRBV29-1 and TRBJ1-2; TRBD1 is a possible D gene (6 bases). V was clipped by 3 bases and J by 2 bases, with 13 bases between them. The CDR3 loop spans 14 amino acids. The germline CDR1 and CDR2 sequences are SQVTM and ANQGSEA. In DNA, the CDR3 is TGCAGCGTTGAGGACAGAACTATAAACTATGGCTACACCTTC. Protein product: CSVEDRTINYGYTF.